The clone carrying this T cell receptor beta chain was counted a single time. The antigen remains unidentified. Researchers ran the PCR with 60 Vbeta and 13 Jbeta primers. Original processing methods: It was a later analysis that counted around 85 million unique TCR beta chains, of which around 11 million were shared. Here immunoSEQ multiplex PCR was the method, and the copy in TCRdb shows in-frame clones only, minus some. V, J and clone size were drawn from that table, and D and trimming were deduced from the DNA. Seen here are roughly 190,000 clones, about nine tenths observed once, and the top ten hold 1.3%. The V gene lost 0 bases and the J gene lost 1 base, with 12 bases spanning the gap. Germline CDR1 reads MNHEY; CDR2 reads SVGAGI. This CDR3 comprises 16 residues. The data were obtained in a study of cytomegalovirus exposure and HLA in healthy donors. Study conclusions and caveats: Reportedly, HLA-A and HLA-B alleles of most subjects were accurately predicted from TCR beta.

This TCR derives from a young man in good health and CMV-seronegative. This sequence joins TRBV6-5 and TRBJ1-1; D may be TRBD1 (5 bases). Input material: PBMCs. CDR3 DNA: TGTGCCAGCAGTTACTCCCGTCGGACAAGGAACACTGAAGCTTTCTTT. This sequence encodes CASSYSRRTRNTEAFF.